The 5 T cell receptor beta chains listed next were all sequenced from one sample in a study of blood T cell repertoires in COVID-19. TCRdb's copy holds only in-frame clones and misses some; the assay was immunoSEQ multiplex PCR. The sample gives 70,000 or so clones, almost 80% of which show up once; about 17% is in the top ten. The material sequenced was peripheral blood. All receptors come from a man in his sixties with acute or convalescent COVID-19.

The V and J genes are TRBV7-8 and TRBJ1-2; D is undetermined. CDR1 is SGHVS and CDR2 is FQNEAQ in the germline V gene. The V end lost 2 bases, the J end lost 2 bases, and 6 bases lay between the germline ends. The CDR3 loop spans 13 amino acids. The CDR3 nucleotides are TGTGCCAGCAGCTTATCCCCGAACTATGGCTACACCTTC. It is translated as CASSLSPNYGYTF.

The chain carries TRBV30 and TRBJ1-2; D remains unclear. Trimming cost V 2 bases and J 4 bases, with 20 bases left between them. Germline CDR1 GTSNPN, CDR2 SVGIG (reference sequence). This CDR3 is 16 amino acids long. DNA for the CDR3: TGTGCCTGGAGTAATCTCTTGAGCGGGGAGGTCTATGGCTACACCTTC. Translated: CAWSNLLSGEVYGYTF.

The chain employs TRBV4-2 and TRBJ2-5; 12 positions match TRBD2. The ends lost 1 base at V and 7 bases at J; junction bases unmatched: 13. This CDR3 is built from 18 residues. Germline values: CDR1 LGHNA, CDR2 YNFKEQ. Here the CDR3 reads CASSQGGASGGVRRTQYF. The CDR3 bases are TGTGCCAGCAGCCAAGGAGGCGCTAGCGGGGGGGTACGTAGGACCCAGTACTTC.

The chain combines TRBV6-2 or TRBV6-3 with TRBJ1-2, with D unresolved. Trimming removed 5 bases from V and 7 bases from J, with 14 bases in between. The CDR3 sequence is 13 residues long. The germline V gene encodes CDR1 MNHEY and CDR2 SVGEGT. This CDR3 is CASSNPGSSGYTF. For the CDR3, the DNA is TGTGCCAGCAGTAATCCGGGGTCCAGTGGCTACACCTTC.

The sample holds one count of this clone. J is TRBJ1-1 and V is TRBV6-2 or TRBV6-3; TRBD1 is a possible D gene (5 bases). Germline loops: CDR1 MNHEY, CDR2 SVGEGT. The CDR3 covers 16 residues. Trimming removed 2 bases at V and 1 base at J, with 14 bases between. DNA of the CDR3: TGTGCCAGCAGTTACCTACTCTTTCAGGGGAACACTGAAGCTTTCTTT. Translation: CASSYLLFQGNTEAFF.